Presented here are 31 T cell receptor beta chains from one specimen sequenced in a study of blood T cell repertoires in COVID-19. Data came from immunoSEQ multiplex PCR; TCRdb stores just in-frame clones and leaves some out. The data show tens of thousands of clones, roughly 85% seen once. Sequenced: peripheral blood. These receptors were obtained from a man aged 80 or over with acute or convalescent COVID-19.

This chain connects TRBV3-1 (or the pseudogene TRBV3-2) to TRBJ1-5; no clear D gene. In germline, CDR1 is LGHDT, CDR2 YNNKEL (reference sequence). The length of the CDR3 is 16 residues. Trimming took off 1 base at V and 9 bases at J, with 19 bases between the two ends. The chain's CDR3 is CASSQVRSGSRGPQHF. The CDR3 DNA follows: TGTGCCAGCAGCCAAGTAAGAAGCGGCTCTCGTGGGCCCCAGCATTTT.

The V gene is TRBV19, the J gene TRBJ1-1; D is perhaps TRBD1 (6 bases). With 8 bases removed from V and 1 base from J, the gap between germline ends came to 17 bases. The CDR3 is 15 residues long. Germline V gene lookup returns CDR1 LNHDA and CDR2 SQIVND (reference sequence). The chain's CDR3 is CASLTQWGQNTEAFF. CDR3 nucleotides: TGTGCCAGTCTGACTCAGTGGGGGCAGAACACTGAAGCTTTCTTT.

The chain recombines TRBV19 with TRBJ1-1, with TRBD1 as a possible D gene (5 bases). Germline lookup yields CDR1 LNHDA and CDR2 SQIVND (reference sequence). Trimming stripped 1 base from V and 4 bases from J, with 10 bases between. The CDR3 totals 14 residues. The CDR3 reads CASSIAAGITEAFF. Written as DNA, the CDR3 is TGTGCCAGTAGTATAGCCGCAGGGATCACTGAAGCTTTCTTT.

The V and J genes are TRBV5-1 and TRBJ2-7; 8 nucleotides agree with TRBD1. Trimming removed 4 bases from V and 3 bases from J; junction bases left unmatched: 9. Germline loops: CDR1 SGHRS, CDR2 YFSETQ. This CDR3 region has 15 residues. CDR3 loop: CASSLPTGEIYEQYF. In nucleotides, the CDR3 is TGCGCCAGCAGCCTCCCGACAGGGGAGATCTACGAGCAGTACTTC.

This chain connects TRBV29-1 to TRBJ1-2; perhaps TRBD1 as D (6 bases). The CDR3 covers 15 residues. Germline values: CDR1 SQVTM, CDR2 ANQGSEA. Trimming took 5 bases from V and 4 from J, leaving 20 bases between them. The DNA of the CDR3 is TGCAGCGTTCGCAGTCAGGGGAGGGGCGGCTATGGCTACACCTTC. Protein: CSVRSQGRGGYGYTF.

The gene calls are TRBV10-3 and TRBJ1-1, with a tentative D call TRBD1 (5 bases). Germline CDR1 reads ENHRY; CDR2 reads SYGVKD. Trimming shortened V by 7 bases and J by 0 bases, and 9 bases separated the two germline ends. The CDR3 runs 13 residues. For the CDR3, the DNA is TGTGCCATCAAAGTAGGGGTGAACACTGAAGCTTTCTTT. Translated, it gives CAIKVGVNTEAFF.

The V gene is TRBV6-5, the J gene TRBJ2-7; D is unresolved. The CDR3 spans 15 residues. The germline CDR1 and CDR2 sequences are MNHEY and SVGAGI. Trimming removed 0 bases from V and 2 bases from J, with 11 bases in between. Here the CDR3 DNA reads TGTGCCAGCAGTTACTCCACGAACGGAGCCTACGAGCAGTACTTC. It yields the protein CASSYSTNGAYEQYF.

V usage is TRBV6-5 and J usage is TRBJ1-2; D is perhaps TRBD1 (6 bases). CDR1 MNHEY and CDR2 SVGAGI come from the germline V gene. Trimming removed 9 bases at V and 2 bases at J, with 16 bases between. This CDR3 comprises 14 residues. The CDR3 sequence: CASRQVGGNYGYTF. CDR3 bases: TGTGCCAGTCGACAGGTGGGCGGCAACTATGGCTACACCTTC.

The V and J genes are TRBV7-2 and TRBJ2-5, with a possible D match to TRBD2 (6 bases). V was trimmed by 5 bases and J by 13 bases, leaving 14 bases between them. The germline gives CDR1 SGHTA, CDR2 FQGNSA. The CDR3 runs 11 residues. The DNA for the CDR3 is TGTGCCAGCAGCCCACCGGGACTTATGTACTTC. Its translation: CASSPPGLMYF.

V gene TRBV3-1 (or the pseudogene TRBV3-2) combines with J gene TRBJ1-2, with D uncertain. There are 14 residues in the CDR3. V dropped 1 base and J dropped 1 base, with 7 bases sitting between them. CDR1 and CDR2 from the germline V gene are LGHDT and YNNKEL (reference sequence). CDR3 residues: CASSQGGSNYGYTF. Written as DNA, the CDR3 is TGTGCCAGCAGCCAAGGCGGCAGTAACTATGGCTACACCTTC.

The rearrangement uses TRBV2 and TRBJ2-7, with 8 bases lining up with TRBD2. Trimming at V came to 4 bases and at J to 6 bases, leaving 5 bases not matched to a gene. This CDR3 region has 13 residues. CDR1 is SNHLY, CDR2 FYNNEI, per germline. The DNA for the CDR3 is TGTGCCAGCAGTGTTCTAGCGGGTCCCGAGCAGTACTTC. It specifies CASSVLAGPEQYF.

The chain joins TRBV5-6 to TRBJ2-1; 7 positions match TRBD1. V was clipped by 4 bases and J by 3 bases; unmatched bases: 7. The germline V gene has CDR1 SGHDT and CDR2 YYEEEE. There are 15 residues in the CDR3. The CDR3 loop is CASSHEGQHYNEQFF. The DNA of the CDR3 is TGTGCCAGCAGCCACGAGGGACAGCACTACAATGAGCAGTTCTTC.

This rearrangement joins TRBV6-2 or TRBV6-3 to TRBJ2-2, with 10 bases lining up with TRBD2. The germline CDR1 and CDR2 sequences are MNHEY and SVGEGT. The CDR3 has 18 residues. V shed 1 base, J shed 0 bases, and the junction held 5 bases outside the gene matches. The DNA for the CDR3 is TGTGCCAGCAGTTACTGGACTAGCGGCCATTCGAACACCGGGGAGCTGTTTTTT. Protein: CASSYWTSGHSNTGELFF.

The chain combines TRBV6-4 with TRBJ2-7; 13 nucleotides align to TRBD2. The CDR3 has 16 amino acids. Germline V gene sequence: CDR1 MRHNA, CDR2 SNTAGT. V trimming: 0 bases; J trimming: 5 bases; junction bases outside the gene matches: 4. The CDR3, as DNA: TGTGCCAGCAGTGACTCGACTAGCGGGAGGCGAGACGAGCAGTACTTC. Encoded protein: CASSDSTSGRRDEQYF.

The chain recombines TRBV5-6 with TRBJ2-7, with D perhaps matching TRBD2 (6 bases). The CDR3 has 15 amino acids. Germline lookup yields CDR1 SGHDT and CDR2 YYEEEE. V was trimmed by 2 bases and J by 3 bases, leaving 15 bases between them. The CDR3 sequence: CASSFGPGLGYEQYF. CDR3 sequence (DNA): TGTGCCAGCAGCTTTGGACCGGGACTCGGCTACGAGCAGTACTTC.

This rearrangement joins TRBV3-1 (or the pseudogene TRBV3-2) to TRBJ1-1, with TRBD1 matching 8 bases. The CDR3 has 16 amino acids. The V gene's germline CDR1 is LGHDT and CDR2 YNNKEL (reference sequence). J gave up 3 bases and V 5 bases, and 11 bases lay outside the gene matches. The CDR3: CASSAQYRGSDTEAFF. CDR3 nucleotides: TGTGCCAGCAGCGCACAGTACAGGGGGAGCGACACTGAAGCTTTCTTT.

The chain joins TRBV11-3 to TRBJ2-7, with unresolved D. The germline V gene encodes CDR1 SGHNT and CDR2 YENEEA. The CDR3 runs 14 residues. V was trimmed by 1 base and J by 2 bases, leaving 9 bases between them. CDR3 DNA: TGTGCCAGCAGCTTAGGAGCAGGCCCCTACGAGCAGTACTTC. It is translated as CASSLGAGPYEQYF.

The chain is built from TRBV30 and TRBJ2-7, with D maybe TRBD1 (5 bases). This CDR3 comprises 14 residues. Germline CDR1 is GTSNPN and CDR2 is SVGIG (reference sequence). Trimming removed 4 bases from V and 0 bases from J, with 13 bases in between. The CDR3 nucleotides read TGTGCCTGGACAGTGGACATCCACTCCTACGAGCAGTACTTC. Its translation: CAWTVDIHSYEQYF.

The rearrangement uses TRBV5-1 and TRBJ2-1; 7 nucleotides line up with TRBD2. From germline, CDR1 is SGHRS and CDR2 YFSETQ. Trimming took 6 bases from V and 7 from J; bases not matched to a gene: 13. The CDR3 covers 15 residues. The CDR3 protein is CASNPSGGKGNEQFF. CDR3 sequence (DNA): TGCGCCAGCAACCCTAGCGGAGGGAAAGGAAATGAGCAGTTCTTC.

The chain couples TRBV23-1 to TRBJ1-3; D is unresolved. TRBV23-1 is an ORF, and what it does is uncertain. CDR3 length: 16 residues. V was cut by 0 bases and J by 0 bases, with 9 bases left in between. CDR3 DNA sequence: TGCGCCAGCAGTCAATCGAGGCGGTACTCTGGAAACACCATATATTTT. It specifies CASSQSRRYSGNTIYF.

The DNA of the CDR3 is TGTGCCAGTAGTGCCAGGGACAGGGATGGAAACACCATATATTTT. Its protein is CASSARDRDGNTIYF. The chain is built from TRBV19 and TRBJ1-3; TRBD1 agrees at 9 bases. Losses at the gene ends were 5 bases for V and 3 bases for J; bases not matched to a gene: 5. The germline CDR1 and CDR2 sequences are LNHDA and SQIVND (reference sequence). CDR3 length equals 15 residues. The entire variable domain, with the rest obtained from reference TRBV19 and TRBJ1-3, is as follows: DGGITQSPKYLFRKEGQNVTLSCEQNLNHDAMYWYRQDPGQGLRLIYYSQIVNDFQKGDIAEGYSVSREKKESFPLTVTSAQKNPTAFYLCASSARDRDGNTIYFGEGSWLTVV.

This clone was detected only a few times. The chain couples TRBV3-1 (or the pseudogene TRBV3-2) to TRBJ2-2; a weak D match, TRBD1 (5 bases). CDR1 is LGHDT, CDR2 YNNKEL, per germline (reference sequence). The V end lost 3 bases, the J end lost 14 bases, and 13 bases lay between the germline ends. The CDR3 consists of 12 residues. In nucleotides, the CDR3 is TGTGCCAGCAGCCATAATCAGGGTAAACTGTTTTTT. Translated: CASSHNQGKLFF.

The J gene is TRBJ1-2, the V gene TRBV18; D ambiguous. This CDR3 comprises 14 residues. Trimming removed 3 bases from V and 0 bases from J, with 8 bases in between. Germline-derived CDR1 and CDR2 are KGHSH and LQKENI. The DNA for the CDR3 is TGTGCCAGCTCACCGGCGGCGTCTAACTATGGCTACACCTTC. Amino acids: CASSPAASNYGYTF.

The rearrangement links TRBV4-1 to TRBJ1-5, with 7 bases matching TRBD1. With V trimmed by 0 bases and J by 1 base, 3 bases remained unmatched. The V gene's germline CDR1 is MGHRA and CDR2 YSYEKL. The CDR3 is 16 amino acids. The CDR3 DNA reads as TGCGCCAGCAGCCAAGACCCGGGACAGAGCAATCAGCCCCAGCATTTT. Its protein is CASSQDPGQSNQPQHF.

V is TRBV19 and J is TRBJ1-2, with 7 bases identical to TRBD1. This CDR3 spans 18 amino acids. Trimming removed 0 bases from V and 6 bases from J; junction bases left unmatched: 16. Germline CDR1 and CDR2: LNHDA and SQIVND (reference sequence). As DNA, the CDR3 is TGTGCCAGTAGTATAGACGACAGGGTTGGACGACCGAGAGATGGCTACACCTTC. Its translation: CASSIDDRVGRPRDGYTF.

This clone was observed once. The V and J genes are TRBV6-2 or TRBV6-3 and TRBJ1-1; no clear D. Germline CDR1 MNHEY, CDR2 SVGEGT. This CDR3 spans 14 amino acids. V dropped 4 bases and J dropped 1 base, with 10 bases sitting between them. The CDR3 nucleotides read TGTGCCAGCAGTTCCCAGCCGGGGAACACTGAAGCTTTCTTT. As protein: CASSSQPGNTEAFF.

The chain recombines TRBV28 with TRBJ1-1, with TRBD1 matching over 8 bases. With 8 bases clipped from V and 1 base from J, the junction kept 9 bases outside the gene matches. There are 15 residues in the CDR3. Germline CDR1 reads MDHEN; CDR2 reads SYDVKM. The CDR3 DNA reads as TGTGCCAGCCCCAAAGAGACAGGGGCGAACACTGAAGCTTTCTTT. This translates into CASPKETGANTEAFF. Combining the CDR3 with reference TRBV28 and TRBJ1-1 gives the whole variable domain DVKVTQSSRYLVKRTGEKVFLECVQDMDHENMFWYRQDPGLGLRLIYFSYDVKMKEKGDIPEGYSVSREKKERFSLILESASTNQTSMYLCASPKETGANTEAFFGQGTRLTVV.

This clone was counted between two and nine times. This chain connects TRBV3-1 (or the pseudogene TRBV3-2) to TRBJ1-1; TRBD1 aligns across 11 bases. Germline loops: CDR1 LGHDT, CDR2 YNNKEL (reference sequence). The trim removed 8 bases at V and 5 bases at J, leaving 10 bases unmatched. This CDR3 spans 15 amino acids. CDR3 in DNA: TGTGCCAGCGCCACCCGGGACAGGGGGAGAACTGAAGCTTTCTTT. Translated: CASATRDRGRTEAFF.

The chain links TRBV11-2 to TRBJ2-2; 13 bases align to TRBD2. Per germline, CDR1 SGHAT and CDR2 FQNNGV. The CDR3 loop spans 16 amino acids. J was trimmed by 7 bases and V by 5 bases; bases with no gene match: 7. The CDR3 is CASSTRLAGGGGELFF. DNA of the CDR3: TGTGCCAGCAGCACCCGACTAGCGGGAGGTGGCGGGGAGCTGTTTTTT.

The chain carries TRBV7-2 and TRBJ2-5; TRBD1 matches at 7 bases. Germline V gives CDR1 SGHTA, CDR2 FQGNSA. Germline trimming cut 0 bases from V and 5 bases from J; bases unmatched to any gene: 3. The CDR3 is 14 residues long. Written as DNA, the CDR3 is TGTGCCAGCAGCTTAGCGTCGACAGGGGAGACCCAGTACTTC. This codes for CASSLASTGETQYF.

On this clone: The same CDR3 also results from other DNA sequences found in this sample. The CDR3 region has the DNA TGTGCCAGCTCACGGGGGAGCAATCAGCCCCAGCATTTT. Translated: CASSRGSNQPQHF. The chain carries TRBV6-5 and TRBJ1-5; a weak D match, TRBD1 (5 bases). Looked up from germline, CDR1 is MNHEY and CDR2 is SVGAGI. V was pared by 8 bases and J by 1 base, with 9 bases between. The CDR3 extends over 13 amino acids.